A selection of T cell receptor beta chains follows, all from one sample in a study of T cell repertoires in cytomegalovirus infection. TCRdb independently ran MiXCR on the reads; one entry per CDR3 protein. The sample has 450,000 to 550,000 distinct CDR3 sequences; approximately 40% are singletons. Antigens of these TCRs are unknown. The input for sequencing was cultured PBMCs, taken from culture after CMV antigen stimulation. The receptors come from a human donor in good health (CMV status not recorded). Some clones in this sample may be carry-over from other donors' samples. Both conserved end residues are part of each CDR3. Fields, in order: CDR3 protein, CDR3 DNA, V gene, J gene, D gene, clone size. D genes are given only for firm matches. The size field is filled for only some rows; it gives once, few, many or a size class.

CDR3: CASSETYRDTLPLHF; DNA: TGTGCCAGCAGTGAAACATATAGGGATACTTTACCCCTCCACTTT; V: TRBV6-1; J: TRBJ1-6; D: .; size: .
CDR3: CASSLGRESNTIYF; DNA: TGTGCCAGCAGCTTAGGCAGGGAGTCCAACACCATATATTTT; V: TRBV7-2; J: TRBJ1-3; D: .; size: few
CDR3: CASRTLLGTEAFF; DNA: TGTGCCAGCCGGACATTACTGGGGACTGAAGCTTTCTTT; V: TRBV6-5; J: TRBJ1-1; D: .; size: .
CDR3: CASSPIPDQETQYF; DNA: TGTGCCAGCAGCCCAATCCCCGACCAAGAGACCCAGTACTTC; V: TRBV5-5; J: TRBJ2-5; D: .; size: few
CDR3: CASSLESLGRTEAFF; DNA: TGTGCCAGCAGCTTAGAATCTTTGGGGAGGACTGAAGCTTTCTTT; V: TRBV11-1; J: TRBJ1-1; D: .; size: few
CDR3: CASSQGPQGGYGYTF; DNA: TGTGCCAGCAGCCAAGGGCCCCAGGGGGGCTATGGCTACACCTTC; V: TRBV4-2; J: TRBJ1-2; D: TRBD1; size: .
CDR3: CASSLARTSSSSYEQYF; DNA: TGTGCCAGCAGCTTAGCGAGGACTAGCTCTAGCTCCTACGAGCAGTACTTC; V: TRBV7-6; J: TRBJ2-7; D: TRBD2; size: .
CDR3: CASTTLDRGAEAFF; DNA: TGTGCCAGCACCACCCTTGACAGGGGCGCTGAAGCTTTCTTT; V: TRBV7-9; J: TRBJ1-1; D: TRBD1; size: .
CDR3: CASSFRVSGIGAQYF; DNA: TGTGCCAGCAGCTTTCGTGTTAGTGGTATAGGGGCCCAGTACTTC; V: TRBV5-4; J: TRBJ2-5; D: .; size: few
CDR3: CASSFPTGHAYNEQFF; DNA: TGTGCCAGCAGTTTCCCGACAGGGCATGCCTACAATGAGCAGTTCTTC; V: TRBV27; J: TRBJ2-1; D: TRBD1; size: .
CDR3: CATQWGEETQYF; DNA: TGTGCCACCCAGTGGGGTGAAGAGACCCAGTACTTC; V: TRBV7-9; J: TRBJ2-5; D: .; size: .
CDR3: CASSSIHSSRSSYNEQFF; DNA: TGTGCCAGCAGTTCAATCCACTCTAGCCGAAGCTCCTACAATGAGCAGTTCTTC; V: TRBV12-3/TRBV12-4; J: TRBJ2-1; D: .; size: few
CDR3: CASSSWRGTGYEQYF; DNA: TGTGCCAGCAGCTCCTGGCGTGGTACCGGCTACGAGCAGTACTTC; V: TRBV27; J: TRBJ2-7; D: .; size: .
CDR3: CASSLSVGPYEQYF; DNA: TGTGCCAGCAGCCTTAGCGTTGGGCCCTACGAGCAGTACTTC; V: TRBV7-2; J: TRBJ2-7; D: .; size: many
CDR3: CASSLEAGGGSYEQYF; DNA: TGTGCCAGCAGCTTAGAAGCGGGAGGGGGGTCCTACGAGCAGTACTTC; V: TRBV7-2; J: TRBJ2-7; D: TRBD2; size: .
CDR3: CASSLGTTSQETQYF; DNA: TGCGCCAGCAGCTTGGGGACTACTTCACAAGAGACCCAGTACTTC; V: TRBV5-1; J: TRBJ2-5; D: .; size: .
CDR3: CASGTRLNGGNEQFF; DNA: TGTGCCAGCGGAACACGACTAAACGGTGGCAATGAGCAGTTCTTC; V: TRBV28; J: TRBJ2-1; D: .; size: few
CDR3: CASSRGQGAEKLFF; DNA: TGTGCCAGCAGTCGAGGACAGGGGGCCGAAAAACTGTTTTTT; V: TRBV12-3/TRBV12-4; J: TRBJ1-4; D: TRBD1; size: .
CDR3: CASSRGTSTDTQYF; DNA: TGTGCCAGCAGCCGGGGGACTAGCACAGATACGCAGTATTTT; V: TRBV7-2; J: TRBJ2-3; D: .; size: few
CDR3: CASDRGGTTYEQYF; DNA: TGTGCCAGCGATAGGGGCGGCACAACCTACGAGCAGTACTTC; V: TRBV6-1; J: TRBJ2-7; D: .; size: .
CDR3: CASSPHPLAINTGELFF; DNA: TGCGCCAGCAGCCCACACCCCCTAGCGATAAACACCGGGGAGCTGTTTTTT; V: TRBV4-3; J: TRBJ2-2; D: .; size: .
CDR3: CASSFTGTSAHSGELFF; DNA: TGTGCCAGCAGTTTCACCGGGACTAGCGCCCACTCCGGGGAGCTGTTTTTT; V: TRBV12-3/TRBV12-4; J: TRBJ2-2; D: TRBD2; size: .
CDR3: CASTDTSEQFF; DNA: TGTGCCAGCACCGACACGAGTGAGCAGTTCTTC; V: TRBV6-2/TRBV6-3; J: TRBJ2-1; D: .; size: .
CDR3: CASSMTGGQWSSNQPQHF; DNA: TGTGCCAGCAGTATGACAGGAGGTCAATGGAGTAGCAATCAGCCCCAGCATTTT; V: TRBV27; J: TRBJ1-5; D: .; size: .
CDR3: CATSRDRGTGYGYTF; DNA: TGTGCCACCAGCAGAGATAGAGGGACAGGGTATGGCTACACCTTC; V: TRBV15; J: TRBJ1-2; D: TRBD1; size: .
CDR3: CASSERAVGGEKLFF; DNA: TGTGCCAGCAGTGAAAGGGCGGTGGGGGGAGAAAAACTGTTTTTT; V: TRBV2; J: TRBJ1-4; D: .; size: .
CDR3: CASSFGQGGIDYGYTF; DNA: TGTGCCAGCAGCTTCGGACAGGGGGGAATTGACTATGGCTACACCTTC; V: TRBV7-9; J: TRBJ1-2; D: TRBD1; size: few
CDR3: CASSLIRALDTQYF; DNA: TGTGCCAGCAGTTTAATCCGGGCCCTAGATACGCAGTATTTT; V: TRBV28; J: TRBJ2-3; D: .; size: .
CDR3: CASSQFRRLQYF; DNA: TGTGCCAGCAGCCAATTCCGACGTCTACAGTACTTC; V: TRBV4-2; J: TRBJ2-7; D: .; size: .
CDR3: CASSVGLRGGDTQYF; DNA: TGTGCCAGCAGCGTTGGCCTGCGGGGGGGAGATACGCAGTATTTT; V: TRBV9; J: TRBJ2-3; D: TRBD2; size: once
CDR3: CASSSPATYEQYF; DNA: TGTGCCAGCAGCTCCCCCGCCACCTACGAGCAGTACTTC; V: TRBV7-2; J: TRBJ2-7; D: .; size: few
CDR3: CAISETGQGNGYTF; DNA: TGTGCCATCAGTGAGACGGGACAGGGGAATGGCTACACCTTC; V: TRBV10-3; J: TRBJ1-2; D: TRBD1; size: few
CDR3: CASSPQMLAGANYEQYF; DNA: TGTGCCAGCAGCCCCCAGATGCTAGCGGGAGCCAACTACGAGCAGTACTTC; V: TRBV7-8; J: TRBJ2-7; D: TRBD2; size: many
CDR3: CASSPSPGQGGTGEQYF; DNA: TGTGCCAGCAGCCCCTCTCCGGGACAGGGGGGGACGGGGGAGCAGTACTTC; V: TRBV7-2; J: TRBJ2-7; D: TRBD1; size: many
CDR3: CASSFQRELYNEQFF; DNA: TGTGCCAGCAGCTTCCAGCGGGAGCTGTACAATGAGCAGTTCTTC; V: TRBV7-1; J: TRBJ2-1; D: TRBD2; size: .
CDR3: CASSLGQGRYYEQYF; DNA: TGTGCCAGCAGTCTCGGACAGGGAAGGTACTACGAGCAGTACTTC; V: TRBV6-5; J: TRBJ2-7; D: TRBD1; size: few
CDR3: CASRGMDSYEQYF; DNA: TGTGCCAGCAGGGGGATGGACTCCTACGAGCAGTACTTC; V: TRBV6-8; J: TRBJ2-7; D: .; size: .
CDR3: CASSFSAYNEQFF; DNA: TGTGCCAGCAGCTTTAGTGCGTACAATGAGCAGTTCTTC; V: TRBV7-2; J: TRBJ2-1; D: .; size: .
CDR3: CASSLATTGAEQYF; DNA: TGTGCCAGCAGTTTAGCGACGACAGGGGCCGAGCAGTACTTC; V: TRBV12-3/TRBV12-4; J: TRBJ2-7; D: TRBD1; size: few
CDR3: CASSQSYEQFF; DNA: TGTGCCAGCAGCCAGTCATACGAGCAGTTCTTC; V: TRBV7-2; J: TRBJ2-1; D: .; size: .